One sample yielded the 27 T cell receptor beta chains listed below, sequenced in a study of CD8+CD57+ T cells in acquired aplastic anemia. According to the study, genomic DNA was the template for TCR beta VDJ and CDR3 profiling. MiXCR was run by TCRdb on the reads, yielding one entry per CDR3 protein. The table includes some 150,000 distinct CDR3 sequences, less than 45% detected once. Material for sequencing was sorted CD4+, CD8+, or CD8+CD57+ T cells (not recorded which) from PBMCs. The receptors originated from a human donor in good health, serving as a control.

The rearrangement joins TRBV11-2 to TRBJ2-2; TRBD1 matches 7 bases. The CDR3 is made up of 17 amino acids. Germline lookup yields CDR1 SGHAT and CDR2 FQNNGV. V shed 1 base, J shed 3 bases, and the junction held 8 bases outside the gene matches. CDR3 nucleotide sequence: TGTGCCAGCAGCTTAGTGGACAGGTTCTCCGACACCGGGGAGCTGTTTTTT. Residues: CASSLVDRFSDTGELFF.

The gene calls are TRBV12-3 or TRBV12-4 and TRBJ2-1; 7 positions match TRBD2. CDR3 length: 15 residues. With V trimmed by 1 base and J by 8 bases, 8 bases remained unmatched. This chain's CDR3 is CASSLGPGRRYEQFF. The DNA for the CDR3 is TGTGCCAGCAGTTTAGGTCCCGGGAGGAGGTATGAGCAGTTCTTC.

The CDR3 DNA reads as TGCAGTGCTAGAGCCCCGGGGATCTGGCGGGGGGGCCTCACAGATACGCAGTATTTT. Translating it yields CSARAPGIWRGGLTDTQYF. The chain uses TRBV20-1 and TRBJ2-3, with 9 bases identical to TRBD2. The CDR3 has 19 amino acids. Losses at the gene ends were 1 base for V and 2 bases for J; bases not matched to a gene: 16. CDR1 is DFQATT, CDR2 SNEGSKA, per germline (reference sequence).

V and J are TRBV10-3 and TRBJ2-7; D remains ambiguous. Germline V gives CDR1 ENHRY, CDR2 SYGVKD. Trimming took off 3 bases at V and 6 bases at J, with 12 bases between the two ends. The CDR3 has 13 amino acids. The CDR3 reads CAISDPSWGEQYF. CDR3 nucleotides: TGTGCCATCAGTGACCCTTCCTGGGGCGAGCAGTACTTC.

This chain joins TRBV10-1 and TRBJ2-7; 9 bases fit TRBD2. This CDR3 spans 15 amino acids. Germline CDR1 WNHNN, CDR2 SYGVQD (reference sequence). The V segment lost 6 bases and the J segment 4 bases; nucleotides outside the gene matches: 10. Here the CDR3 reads CASSQGGLARYEQYF. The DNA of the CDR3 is TGCGCCAGCAGCCAAGGGGGACTAGCCCGTTACGAGCAGTACTTC.

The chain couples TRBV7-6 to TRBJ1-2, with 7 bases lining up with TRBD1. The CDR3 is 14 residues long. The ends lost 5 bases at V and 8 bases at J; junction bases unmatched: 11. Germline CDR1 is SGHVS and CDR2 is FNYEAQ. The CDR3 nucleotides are TGTGCCAGCAGCGTTGAAGAGGGGGCTGAAGGCTACACCTTC. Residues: CASSVEEGAEGYTF.

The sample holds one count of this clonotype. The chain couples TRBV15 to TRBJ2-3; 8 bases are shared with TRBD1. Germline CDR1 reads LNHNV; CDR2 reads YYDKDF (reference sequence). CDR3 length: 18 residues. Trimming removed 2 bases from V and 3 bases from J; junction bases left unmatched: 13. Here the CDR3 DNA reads TGTGCCACCAGCAGATCGTTGGGTATGACAGGGGTAACAGATACGCAGTATTTT. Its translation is CATSRSLGMTGVTDTQYF.

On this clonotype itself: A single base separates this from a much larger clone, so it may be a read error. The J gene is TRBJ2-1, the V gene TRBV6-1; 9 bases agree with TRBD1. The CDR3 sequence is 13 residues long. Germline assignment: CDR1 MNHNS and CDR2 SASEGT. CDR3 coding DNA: TGTGCCAGCACCAGGACAGGGGCCAATGAGCGGTTCTTC. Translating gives CASTRTGANERFF.

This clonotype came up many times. The CDR3, as DNA: TGTGCCAGCAGTCGGACTAGCGGGGGGGTGAAGTACTTC. This gives the protein CASSRTSGGVKYF. The gene calls are TRBV6-1 and TRBJ2-5, with TRBD2 matching 15 bases. Germline CDR1 reads MNHNS; CDR2 reads SASEGT. This CDR3 has 13 amino acids. The V segment lost 5 bases and the J segment 12 bases; nucleotides outside the gene matches: 4.

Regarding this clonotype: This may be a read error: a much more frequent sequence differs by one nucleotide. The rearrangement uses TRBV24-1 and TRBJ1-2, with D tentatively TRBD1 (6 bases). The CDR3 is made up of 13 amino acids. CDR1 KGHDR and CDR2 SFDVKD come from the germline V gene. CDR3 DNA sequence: TGTGCCAGCACTACCACAGGGAGCTATGGCTACGCCTTC. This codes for CASTTTGSYGYAF.

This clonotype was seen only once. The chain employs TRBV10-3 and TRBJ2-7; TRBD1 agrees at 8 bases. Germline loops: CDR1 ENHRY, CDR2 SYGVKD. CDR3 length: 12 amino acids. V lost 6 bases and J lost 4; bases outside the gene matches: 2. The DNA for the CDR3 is TGTGCCATCAGAGGACAGGGTTACGAGCAGTACTTC. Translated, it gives CAIRGQGYEQYF.

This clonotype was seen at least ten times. CDR3 coding DNA: TGTGCCAGCAGCTTAGAATCGGCCCCGCGGGACGAGCAGTACTTC. Translation gives CASSLESAPRDEQYF. This rearrangement joins TRBV11-3 to TRBJ2-7, with D perhaps TRBD2 (5 bases). The germline V gene has CDR1 SGHNT and CDR2 YENEEA. CDR3 size: 15 residues. Trimming took off 0 bases at V and 5 bases at J, with 14 bases between the two ends. Filled out from reference TRBV11-3 and TRBJ2-7, the complete variable domain reads EAGVVQSPRYKIIEKKQPVAFWCNPISGHNTLYWYLQNLGQGPELLIRYENEEAVDDSQLPKDRFSAERLKGVDSTLKIQPAELGDSAVYLCASSLESAPRDEQYFGPGTRLTVT.

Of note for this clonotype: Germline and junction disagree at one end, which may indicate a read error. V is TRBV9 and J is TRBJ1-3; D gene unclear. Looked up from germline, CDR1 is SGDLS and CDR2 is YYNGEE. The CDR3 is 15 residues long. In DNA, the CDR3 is TGTGCCCGCAGCACCCCTGATAGGGCTGGAAACACCATATATTTT. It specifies CARSTPDRAGNTIYF.

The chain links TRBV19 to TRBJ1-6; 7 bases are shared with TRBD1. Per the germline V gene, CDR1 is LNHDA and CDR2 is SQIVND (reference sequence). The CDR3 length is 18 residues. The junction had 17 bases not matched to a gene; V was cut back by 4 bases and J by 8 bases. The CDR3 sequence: CASSTSRGGDRKYSPLHF. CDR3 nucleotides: TGTGCCAGTAGTACCTCAAGGGGGGGGGACAGAAAATATTCACCCCTCCACTTT.

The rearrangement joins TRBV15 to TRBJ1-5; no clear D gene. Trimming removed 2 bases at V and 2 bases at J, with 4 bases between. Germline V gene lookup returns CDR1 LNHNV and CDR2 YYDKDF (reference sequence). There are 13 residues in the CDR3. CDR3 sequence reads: CATSRQGNQPQHF. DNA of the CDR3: TGTGCCACCAGCAGACAGGGCAATCAGCCCCAGCATTTT.

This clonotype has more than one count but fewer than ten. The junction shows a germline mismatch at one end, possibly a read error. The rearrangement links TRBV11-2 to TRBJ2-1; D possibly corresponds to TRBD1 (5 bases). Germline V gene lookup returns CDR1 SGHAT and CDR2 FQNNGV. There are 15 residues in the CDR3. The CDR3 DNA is TGTGCCAGCAGCTTAGATAATTTTGGGGCAAATGTGCAGTTCTTC. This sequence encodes CASSLDNFGANVQFF.

In DNA, the CDR3 is TGTGCCAGCAGCTTCAGGACTAGCGCCTACGAGCAGTACTTC. Translation: CASSFRTSAYEQYF. V usage is TRBV7-6 and J usage is TRBJ2-7, with TRBD2 matching over 9 bases. After removal of 3 bases from V and 2 bases from J, the junction contained 2 bases not matched to a gene. The CDR3 covers 14 residues. Germline V gives CDR1 SGHVS, CDR2 FNYEAQ.

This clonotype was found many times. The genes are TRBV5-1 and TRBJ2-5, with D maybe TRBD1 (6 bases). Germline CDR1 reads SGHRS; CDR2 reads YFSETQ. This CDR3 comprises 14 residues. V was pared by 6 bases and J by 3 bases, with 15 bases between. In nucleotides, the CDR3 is TGCGCCAGCACCTCAGGGGAAGCGAAAGAGACCCAGTACTTC. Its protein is CASTSGEAKETQYF.

The CDR3, as DNA: TGTGCCAGCAGCTTAGCCGGGACTAGCGGAACCTACAATGAGCAGTTCTTC. This translates into CASSLAGTSGTYNEQFF. This sequence joins TRBV11-1 and TRBJ2-1, with TRBD2 identical over 11 bases. V shed 0 bases and J 2 bases; nucleotides not matched to a gene: 3. Germline V gene sequence: CDR1 SGHAT, CDR2 FQDESV (reference sequence). The length of the CDR3 is 17 residues.

CDR3: CASSGSLDAGKAFF. The DNA of the CDR3 is TGCGCCAGCAGCGGTTCTTTGGACGCGGGAAAAGCTTTCTTT. This chain uses TRBV5-1 with TRBJ1-1; no firm D call. Germline V gene sequence: CDR1 SGHRS, CDR2 YFSETQ. This CDR3 is built from 14 residues. V shed 4 bases and J shed 9 bases, with 19 bases lying between them. Full variable domain (remainder filled in from reference TRBV5-1 and TRBJ1-1): KAGVTQTPRYLIKTRGQQVTLSCSPISGHRSVSWYQQTPGQGLQFLFEYFSETQRNKGNFPGRFSGRQFSNSRSEMNVSTLELGDSALYLCASSGSLDAGKAFFGQGTRLTVV.

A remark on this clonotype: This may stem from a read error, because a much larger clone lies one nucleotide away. CDR3 amino acids: CASSQDRDRETEASF. The CDR3, as DNA: TGTGCCAGCAGCCAAGATCGGGACAGGGAAACTGAAGCTTCCTTT. The chain recombines TRBV3-1 with TRBJ1-1; 9 bases fit TRBD1. CDR1 is LGHDT, CDR2 YNNKEL, per germline (reference sequence). The CDR3 extends over 15 amino acids.

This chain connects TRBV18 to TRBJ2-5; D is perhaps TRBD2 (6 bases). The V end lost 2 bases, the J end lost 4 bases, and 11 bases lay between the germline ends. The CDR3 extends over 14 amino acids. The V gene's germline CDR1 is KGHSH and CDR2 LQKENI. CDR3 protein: CASSPGGAGETQYF. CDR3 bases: TGTGCCAGCTCACCAGGAGGGGCGGGAGAGACCCAGTACTTC.

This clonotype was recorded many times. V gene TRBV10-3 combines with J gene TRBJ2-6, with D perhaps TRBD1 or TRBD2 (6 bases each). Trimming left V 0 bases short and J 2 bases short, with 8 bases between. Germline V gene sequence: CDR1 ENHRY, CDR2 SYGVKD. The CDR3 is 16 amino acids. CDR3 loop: CAISESRGAGANVLTF. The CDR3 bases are TGTGCCATCAGTGAGTCGAGGGGGGCTGGGGCCAACGTCCTGACTTTC.

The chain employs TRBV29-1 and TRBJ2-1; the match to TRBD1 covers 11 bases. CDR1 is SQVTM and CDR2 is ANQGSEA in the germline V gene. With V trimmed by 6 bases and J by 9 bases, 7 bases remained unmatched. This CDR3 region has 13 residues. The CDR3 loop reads CSVDRGQITEQFF. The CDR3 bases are TGCAGCGTGGACAGGGGGCAGATTACTGAGCAGTTCTTC.

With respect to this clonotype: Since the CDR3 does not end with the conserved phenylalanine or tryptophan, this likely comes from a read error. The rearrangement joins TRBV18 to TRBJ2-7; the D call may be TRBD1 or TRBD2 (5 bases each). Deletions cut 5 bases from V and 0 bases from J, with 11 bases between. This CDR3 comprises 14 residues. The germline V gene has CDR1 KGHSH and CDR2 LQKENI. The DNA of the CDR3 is TGTGCCAGCTCAGGGACCGTCGGCTCCTACGAGCAGTACCTC. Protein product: CASSGTVGSYEQYL.

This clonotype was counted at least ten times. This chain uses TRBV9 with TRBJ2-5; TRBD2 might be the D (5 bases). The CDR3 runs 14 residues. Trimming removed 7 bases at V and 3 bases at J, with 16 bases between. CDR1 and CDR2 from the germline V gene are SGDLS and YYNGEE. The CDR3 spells CASARGTVKETQYF. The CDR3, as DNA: TGTGCCAGCGCACGGGGTACAGTAAAAGAGACCCAGTACTTC.

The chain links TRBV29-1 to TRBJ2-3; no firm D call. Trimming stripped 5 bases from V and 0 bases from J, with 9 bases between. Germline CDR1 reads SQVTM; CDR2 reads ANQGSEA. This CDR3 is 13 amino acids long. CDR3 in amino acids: CSVTPPSTDTQYF. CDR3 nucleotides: TGCAGCGTTACCCCTCCTAGCACAGATACGCAGTATTTT.